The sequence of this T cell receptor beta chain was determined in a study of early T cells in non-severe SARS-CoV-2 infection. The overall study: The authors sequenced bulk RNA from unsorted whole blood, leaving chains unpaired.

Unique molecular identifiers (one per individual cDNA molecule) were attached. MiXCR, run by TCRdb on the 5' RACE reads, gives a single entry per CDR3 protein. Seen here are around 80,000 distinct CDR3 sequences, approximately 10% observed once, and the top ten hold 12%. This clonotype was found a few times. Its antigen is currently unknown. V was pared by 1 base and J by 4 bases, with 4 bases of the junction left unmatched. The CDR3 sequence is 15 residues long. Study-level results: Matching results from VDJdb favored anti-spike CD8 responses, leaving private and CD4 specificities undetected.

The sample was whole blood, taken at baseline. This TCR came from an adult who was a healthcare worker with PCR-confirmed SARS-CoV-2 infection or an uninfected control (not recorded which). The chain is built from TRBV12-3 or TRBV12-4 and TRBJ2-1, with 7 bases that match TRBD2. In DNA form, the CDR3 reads TGTGCCAGCAGTTTAGATCTAGCGGTTTACAATGAGCAGTTCTTC. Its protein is CASSLDLAVYNEQFF.